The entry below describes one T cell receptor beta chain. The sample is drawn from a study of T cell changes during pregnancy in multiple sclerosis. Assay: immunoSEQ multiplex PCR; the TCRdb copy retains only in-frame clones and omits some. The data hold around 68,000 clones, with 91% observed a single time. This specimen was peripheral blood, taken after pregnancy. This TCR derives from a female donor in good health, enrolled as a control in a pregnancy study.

The CDR3 DNA reads TGTGCCAGCACTTCAGATTACCAGAACCGGGACAGGGGGCACTACACTGAAGCTTTCTTT. This codes for CASTSDYQNRDRGHYTEAFF. The V gene is TRBV6-7, the J gene TRBJ1-1; 12 bases are shared with TRBD1. TRBV6-7 is sorted into the ORF group, with uncertain function. V shed 7 bases and J 3 bases; nucleotides not matched to a gene: 21. The CDR3 covers 20 residues.